Presented here are 6 T cell receptor beta chains from one specimen sequenced in a study of cytomegalovirus exposure and HLA in healthy donors (dated by TCRdb to 2015 to 2018). Receptor libraries were prepared by the immunoSEQ multiplex PCR assay. The source is immuneACCESS, and TCRdb retained only in-frame sequences with V and J called. Part of the clones is not carried over; for the studies checked, unresolved V genes explain less than half of this, and the remainder is unexplained. This sample comprises roughly 98,000 clones, roughly 87% of them detected only once. Jointly, the top ten make up 6.3% of the sample. Sequencing was carried out using PBMCs. The receptor set was obtained from a man aged 18-30 years in good health and CMV-seropositive.

V usage is TRBV18 and J usage is TRBJ2-1; tentative D call: TRBD2 (5 bases). V was pared by 0 bases and J by 5 bases, with 23 bases between. The CDR3 consists of 19 residues. Germline V gene sequence: CDR1 KGHSH, CDR2 LQKENI. CDR3 loop: CASSPPSTTSFRNDNEQFF. The CDR3 nucleotides are TGTGCCAGCTCACCACCTTCGACTACTAGTTTTCGAAATGACAATGAGCAGTTCTTC.

This clone was seen a few times. The chain joins TRBV19 to TRBJ2-7; D call uncertain. The V end lost 6 bases, the J end lost 1 base, and 16 bases lay between the germline ends. This CDR3 has 15 amino acids. Per the germline V gene, CDR1 is LNHDA and CDR2 is SQIVND (reference sequence). The CDR3 DNA reads TGTGCCAGTAGCCAAAAAGGTTTACTATCCTACGAGCAGTACTTC. It is translated as CASSQKGLLSYEQYF.

The V call is TRBV6-6, the J call TRBJ2-1; a possible D gene is TRBD2 (6 bases). Looked up from germline, CDR1 is MNHNY and CDR2 is SVGAGI (reference sequence). This CDR3 is 12 amino acids long. V shed 11 bases and J shed 6 bases, with 14 bases lying between them. The DNA for the CDR3 is TGTGCCTCTCGTGGGGGGTCCAATGAGCAGTTCTTC. It translates to CASRGGSNEQFF.

The chain uses TRBV6-1 and TRBJ1-5; D gene unclear. The CDR3 loop spans 14 amino acids. Germline CDR1 reads MNHNS; CDR2 reads SASEGT. V dropped 5 bases and J dropped 2 bases, with 10 bases sitting between them. Here the CDR3 reads CASSRRGGNQPQHF. In DNA form, the CDR3 reads TGTGCCAGCAGTCGTCGGGGAGGCAATCAGCCCCAGCATTTT.

This chain joins TRBV7-9 and TRBJ2-3; 10 bases fit TRBD2. There are 16 residues in the CDR3. V was pared by 1 base and J by 4 bases, with 5 bases of the junction left unmatched. From germline, CDR1 is SEHNR and CDR2 FQNEAQ (reference sequence). Here the CDR3 reads CASSLGSSGGSDTQYF. DNA of the CDR3: TGTGCCAGCAGCTTAGGTTCTAGCGGGGGCTCAGATACGCAGTATTTT.

The chain carries TRBV7-2 and TRBJ2-3; 9 bases line up with TRBD1. The V segment lost 3 bases and the J segment 7 bases; nucleotides outside the gene matches: 11. The V gene's germline CDR1 is SGHTA and CDR2 FQGNSA. CDR3 size: 16 residues. The CDR3 spells CASSFMGTGSSNTQYF. The CDR3 nucleotides are TGTGCCAGCAGCTTCATGGGGACAGGGTCGTCAAATACGCAGTATTTT.